The 9 T cell receptor beta chains in this list originate from one sample, sequenced in a study of blood T cell repertoires in COVID-19. This table comes from immunoSEQ multiplex PCR, and its TCRdb copy is limited to in-frame clones, with some not included. Of approximately 50,000 clones listed, roughly 86% are singletons. Sample: peripheral blood. Source of these receptors: a woman older than 75 with acute or convalescent COVID-19.

The CDR3 is CASSQEVLGLAGGAYEQYF. The CDR3 DNA follows: TGTGCCAGCAGCCAAGAGGTTTTAGGACTAGCGGGGGGAGCCTACGAGCAGTACTTC. V usage is TRBV4-2 and J usage is TRBJ2-7; 14 nucleotides match TRBD2. The V and J ends lost 0 bases and 2 bases, in that order; junction bases with no gene match: 9. The germline gives CDR1 LGHNA, CDR2 YNFKEQ. This CDR3 spans 19 amino acids.

This clone was picked up one time. The chain combines TRBV11-3 with TRBJ1-1; D is possibly TRBD1 (5 bases). This CDR3 comprises 14 residues. Germline V gives CDR1 SGHNT, CDR2 YENEEA. V lost 1 base, J lost 0 bases, and 6 bases lay in between. The CDR3 loop reads CASSLGGLNTEAFF. As DNA, the CDR3 is TGTGCCAGCAGCTTAGGGGGCTTGAACACTGAAGCTTTCTTT.

V gene TRBV6-2 or TRBV6-3 combines with J gene TRBJ1-6; D remains unclear. Per the germline V gene, CDR1 is MNHEY and CDR2 is SVGEGT. Trimming left V 0 bases short and J 2 bases short, with 8 bases between. The length of the CDR3 is 16 residues. This chain's CDR3 is CASSYSTTAYNSPLHF. The CDR3 DNA follows: TGTGCCAGCAGTTACTCGACAACGGCCTATAATTCACCCCTCCACTTT.

This clone appeared a few times. This chain joins TRBV19 and TRBJ2-2; 11 bases align to TRBD2. Germline-derived CDR1 and CDR2 are LNHDA and SQIVND (reference sequence). This CDR3 spans 15 amino acids. Trimming cost V 7 bases and J 7 bases; bases outside gene matches: 8. The CDR3 protein is CASNSGRARVGELFF. Written as DNA, the CDR3 is TGTGCCAGTAATAGCGGGAGGGCCCGGGTCGGGGAGCTGTTTTTT.

V is TRBV6-1 and J is TRBJ2-7, with unresolved D. The CDR3 is 12 residues long. V was shortened by 2 bases and J by 5 bases, with 7 bases between the two germline ends. Per the germline V gene, CDR1 is MNHNS and CDR2 is SASEGT. The CDR3 reads CASSENSDEQYF. CDR3 DNA: TGTGCCAGCAGTGAAAACTCGGACGAGCAGTACTTC.

J is TRBJ2-5 and V is TRBV7-9; D gene uncertain. CDR3 length: 14 amino acids. Germline V gives CDR1 SEHNR, CDR2 FQNEAQ (reference sequence). V was clipped by 5 bases and J by 6 bases, with 16 bases between them. CDR3 bases: TGTGCCAGCAGCGACGTAGCCCCGGTGAAGACCCAGTACTTC. The encoded protein is CASSDVAPVKTQYF.

The rearrangement uses TRBV7-3 and TRBJ2-3, with D possibly TRBD2 on 6 matching bases. Deletions cut 4 bases from V and 6 bases from J, with 11 bases between. CDR1 is SGHTA and CDR2 is FQGTGA in the germline V gene. The CDR3 sequence is 13 residues long. The CDR3 nucleotides read TGTGCCAGCAGCTCGGGACTCGAGGATACGCAGTATTTT. This translates into CASSSGLEDTQYF.

This chain joins TRBV15 and TRBJ1-4; perhaps TRBD1 as D (6 bases). The CDR3 runs 15 residues. Germline values: CDR1 LNHNV, CDR2 YYDKDF (reference sequence). Deletions cut 1 base from V and 7 bases from J, with 13 bases between. The DNA of the CDR3 is TGTGCCACCAGCAGAGTGCACAGGGTTGGTGAAAAACTGTTTTTT. This translates into CATSRVHRVGEKLFF. The full variable domain, its missing parts supplied by reference TRBV15 and TRBJ1-4, is DAMVIQNPRYQVTQFGKPVTLSCSQTLNHNVMYWYQQKSSQAPKLLFHYYDKDFNNEADTPDNFQSRRPNTSFCFLDIRSPGLGDTAMYLCATSRVHRVGEKLFFGSGTQLSVL.

This rearrangement joins TRBV27 to TRBJ2-2, with D tentatively TRBD1 (5 bases). The ends were cut back, 5 bases at V and 3 bases at J, with 22 bases in the middle. CDR3 length equals 18 residues. CDR1 is MNHEY, CDR2 SMNVEV, per germline (reference sequence). CDR3 amino acids: CASSPSQAKVQDTGELFF. Here the CDR3 DNA reads TGTGCCAGCAGTCCAAGTCAGGCCAAGGTACAGGACACCGGGGAGCTGTTTTTT.